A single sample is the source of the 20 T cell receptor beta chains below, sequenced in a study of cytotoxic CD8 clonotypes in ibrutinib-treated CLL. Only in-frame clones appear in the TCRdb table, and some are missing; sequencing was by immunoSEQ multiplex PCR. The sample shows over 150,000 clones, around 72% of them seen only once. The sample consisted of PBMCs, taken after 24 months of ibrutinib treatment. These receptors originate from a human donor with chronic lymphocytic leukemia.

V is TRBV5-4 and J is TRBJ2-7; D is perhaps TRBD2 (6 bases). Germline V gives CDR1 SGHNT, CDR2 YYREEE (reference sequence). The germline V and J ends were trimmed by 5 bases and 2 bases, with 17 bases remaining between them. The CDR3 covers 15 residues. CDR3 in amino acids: CASSSGVGRPYEQYF. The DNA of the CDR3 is TGTGCCAGCAGTTCCGGGGTAGGGAGGCCCTACGAGCAGTACTTC.

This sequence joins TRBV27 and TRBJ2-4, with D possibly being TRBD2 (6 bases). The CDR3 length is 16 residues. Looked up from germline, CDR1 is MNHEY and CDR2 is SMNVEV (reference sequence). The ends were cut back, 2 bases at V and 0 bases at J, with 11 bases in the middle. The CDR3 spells CASSLGTSRAKNIQYF. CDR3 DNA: TGTGCCAGCAGTTTAGGAACTAGCAGAGCCAAAAACATTCAGTACTTC.

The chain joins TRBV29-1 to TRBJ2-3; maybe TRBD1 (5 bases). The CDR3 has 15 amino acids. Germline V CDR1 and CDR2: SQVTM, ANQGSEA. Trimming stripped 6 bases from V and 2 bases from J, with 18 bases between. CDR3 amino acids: CSVHPAGLFTDTQYF. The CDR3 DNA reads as TGCAGCGTACACCCCGCAGGGCTATTCACAGATACGCAGTATTTT.

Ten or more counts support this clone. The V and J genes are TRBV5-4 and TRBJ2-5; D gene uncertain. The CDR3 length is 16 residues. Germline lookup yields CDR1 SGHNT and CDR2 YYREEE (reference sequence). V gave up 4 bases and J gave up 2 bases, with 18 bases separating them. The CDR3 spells CASSQLRAGTQETQYF. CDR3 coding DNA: TGTGCCAGCAGCCAGCTCCGGGCAGGCACTCAAGAGACCCAGTACTTC.

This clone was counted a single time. CDR3 in DNA: TGTGCCACCCAAGATGGGATTTCCTACGAGCAGTACTTC. It codes for CATQDGISYEQYF. The rearrangement joins TRBV15 to TRBJ2-7, with no clear D. The CDR3 extends over 13 amino acids. Per germline, CDR1 LNHNV and CDR2 YYDKDF (reference sequence). V gave up 8 bases and J gave up 1 base, with 12 bases separating them.

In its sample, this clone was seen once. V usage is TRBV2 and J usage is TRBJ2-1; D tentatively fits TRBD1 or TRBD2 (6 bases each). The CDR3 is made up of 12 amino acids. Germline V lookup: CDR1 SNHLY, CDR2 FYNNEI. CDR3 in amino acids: CAGGRVENEQFF. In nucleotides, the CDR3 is TGTGCGGGGGGCAGGGTGGAGAATGAGCAGTTCTTC. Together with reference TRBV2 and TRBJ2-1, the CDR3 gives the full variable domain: EPEVTQTPSHQVTQMGQEVILRCVPISNHLYFYWYRQILGQKVEFLVSFYNNEISEKSEIFDDQFSVERPDGSNFTLKIRSTKLEDSAMYFCAGGRVENEQFFGPGTRLTVL.

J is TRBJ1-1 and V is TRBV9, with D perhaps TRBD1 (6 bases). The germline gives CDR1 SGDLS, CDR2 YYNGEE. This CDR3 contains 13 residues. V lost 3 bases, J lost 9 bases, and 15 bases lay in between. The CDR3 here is CASSGGPGQKAFF. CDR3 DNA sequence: TGTGCCAGCAGCGGGGGCCCCGGACAGAAAGCTTTCTTT.

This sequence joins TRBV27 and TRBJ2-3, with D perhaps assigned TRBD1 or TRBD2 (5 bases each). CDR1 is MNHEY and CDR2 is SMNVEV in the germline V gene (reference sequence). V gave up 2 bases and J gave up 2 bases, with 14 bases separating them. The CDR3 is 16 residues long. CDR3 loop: CASSLQRQGDTDTQYF. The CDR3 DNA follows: TGTGCCAGCAGTTTACAGCGGCAGGGTGACACAGATACGCAGTATTTT.

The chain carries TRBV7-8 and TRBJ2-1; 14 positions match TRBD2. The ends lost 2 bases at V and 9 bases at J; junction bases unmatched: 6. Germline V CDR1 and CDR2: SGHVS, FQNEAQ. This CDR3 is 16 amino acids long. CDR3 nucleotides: TGTGCCAGCAGCTTACCCGGGACTAGCGGGAGATTTGAGCAGTTCTTC. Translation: CASSLPGTSGRFEQFF.

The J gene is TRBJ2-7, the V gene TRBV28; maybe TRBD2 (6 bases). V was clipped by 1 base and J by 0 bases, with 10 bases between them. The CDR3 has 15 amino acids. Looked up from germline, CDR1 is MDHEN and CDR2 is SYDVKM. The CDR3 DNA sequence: TGTGCCAGCAGTTTATTAGCGGATAGCTCCTACGAGCAGTACTTC. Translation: CASSLLADSSYEQYF.

CDR3 DNA sequence: TGCGCCAGCAGCCAAGCATCACAGGGGGTGTACAATGAGCAGTTCTTC. Translating gives CASSQASQGVYNEQFF. This chain uses TRBV4-1 with TRBJ2-1; 8 positions match TRBD1. The CDR3 contains 16 residues. The V gene's germline CDR1 is MGHRA and CDR2 YSYEKL. V dropped 1 base and J dropped 4; count of bases not matched to a gene: 6.

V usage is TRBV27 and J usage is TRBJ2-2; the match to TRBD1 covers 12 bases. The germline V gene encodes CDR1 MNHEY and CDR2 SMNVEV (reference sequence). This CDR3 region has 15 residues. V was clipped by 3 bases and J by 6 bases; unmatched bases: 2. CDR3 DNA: TGTGCCAGCAGTTTGGGACAGGGGGCATCCGGGGAGCTGTTTTTT. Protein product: CASSLGQGASGELFF.

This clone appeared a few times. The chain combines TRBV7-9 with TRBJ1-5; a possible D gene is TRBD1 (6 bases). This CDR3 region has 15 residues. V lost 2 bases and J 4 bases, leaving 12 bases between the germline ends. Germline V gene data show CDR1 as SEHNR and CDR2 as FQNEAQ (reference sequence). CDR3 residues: CASSLTGALNQPQHF. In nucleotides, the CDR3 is TGTGCCAGCAGCTTAACGGGGGCGTTGAATCAGCCCCAGCATTTT.

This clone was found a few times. CDR3 protein: CASTTGYSQHF. The CDR3 bases are TGTGCCAGCACCACCGGGTACTCCCAGCATTTT. The chain recombines TRBV28 with TRBJ1-5; D remains ambiguous. With 7 bases removed from V and 11 bases from J, the gap between germline ends came to 12 bases. The CDR3 spans 11 residues. The germline CDR1 and CDR2 sequences are MDHEN and SYDVKM.

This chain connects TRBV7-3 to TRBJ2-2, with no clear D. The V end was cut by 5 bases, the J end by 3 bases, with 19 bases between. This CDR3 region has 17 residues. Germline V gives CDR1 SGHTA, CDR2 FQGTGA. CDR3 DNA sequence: TGTGCCAGCAGCCCGCAGGTGGCACCCGCGGACACCGGGGAGCTGTTTTTT. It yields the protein CASSPQVAPADTGELFF.

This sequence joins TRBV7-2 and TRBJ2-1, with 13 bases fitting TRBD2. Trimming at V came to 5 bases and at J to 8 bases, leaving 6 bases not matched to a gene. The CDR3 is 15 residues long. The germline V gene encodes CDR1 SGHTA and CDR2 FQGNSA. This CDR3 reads CASSATSGRAYEQFF. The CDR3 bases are TGTGCCAGCAGCGCTACTAGCGGGAGGGCCTATGAGCAGTTCTTC.

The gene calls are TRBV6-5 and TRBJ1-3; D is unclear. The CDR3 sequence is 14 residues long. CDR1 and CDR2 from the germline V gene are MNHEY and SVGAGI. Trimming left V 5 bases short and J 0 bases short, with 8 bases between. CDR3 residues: CASSRRDSGNTIYF. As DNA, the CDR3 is TGTGCCAGCAGTCGCCGGGACTCTGGAAACACCATATATTTT.

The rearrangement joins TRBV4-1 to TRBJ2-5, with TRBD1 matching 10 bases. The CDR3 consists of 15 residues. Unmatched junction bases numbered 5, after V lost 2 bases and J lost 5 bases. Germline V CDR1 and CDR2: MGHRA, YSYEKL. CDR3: CASSQTGQGLETQYF. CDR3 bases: TGCGCCAGCAGCCAAACGGGACAGGGGCTGGAGACCCAGTACTTC.

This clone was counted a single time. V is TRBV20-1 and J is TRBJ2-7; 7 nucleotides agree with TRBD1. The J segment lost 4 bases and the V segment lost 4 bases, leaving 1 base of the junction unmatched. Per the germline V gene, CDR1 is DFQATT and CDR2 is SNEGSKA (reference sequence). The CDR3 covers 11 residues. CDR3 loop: CSATRGYEQYF. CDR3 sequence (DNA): TGCAGTGCTACCAGGGGGTACGAGCAGTACTTC.

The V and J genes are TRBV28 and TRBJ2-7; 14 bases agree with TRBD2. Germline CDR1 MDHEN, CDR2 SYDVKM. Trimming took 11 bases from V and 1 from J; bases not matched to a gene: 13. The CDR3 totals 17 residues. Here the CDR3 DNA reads TGTGCCGGGTCGACTAGCGGGAGGGCCGGGCCATCCTACGAGCAGTACTTC. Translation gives CAGSTSGRAGPSYEQYF.